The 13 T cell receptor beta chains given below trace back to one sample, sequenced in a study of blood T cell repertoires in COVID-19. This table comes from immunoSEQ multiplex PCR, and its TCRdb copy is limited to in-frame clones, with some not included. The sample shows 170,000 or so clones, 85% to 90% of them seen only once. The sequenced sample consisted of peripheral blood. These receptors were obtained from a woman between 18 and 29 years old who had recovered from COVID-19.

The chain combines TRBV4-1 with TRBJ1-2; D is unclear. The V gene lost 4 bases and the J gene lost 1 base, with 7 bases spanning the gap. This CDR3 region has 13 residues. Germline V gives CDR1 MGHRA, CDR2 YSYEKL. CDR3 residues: CASSRDVNYGYTF. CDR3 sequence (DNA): TGCGCCAGCAGCCGAGACGTTAACTATGGCTACACCTTC.

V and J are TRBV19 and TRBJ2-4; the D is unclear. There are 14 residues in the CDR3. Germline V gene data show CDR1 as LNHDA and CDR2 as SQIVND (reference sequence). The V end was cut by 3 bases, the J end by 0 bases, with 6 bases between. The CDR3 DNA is TGTGCCAGTAGTATGAGAGGAGCCAAAAACATTCAGTACTTC. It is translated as CASSMRGAKNIQYF. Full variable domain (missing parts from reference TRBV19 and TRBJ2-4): DGGITQSPKYLFRKEGQNVTLSCEQNLNHDAMYWYRQDPGQGLRLIYYSQIVNDFQKGDIAEGYSVSREKKESFPLTVTSAQKNPTAFYLCASSMRGAKNIQYFGAGTRLSVL.

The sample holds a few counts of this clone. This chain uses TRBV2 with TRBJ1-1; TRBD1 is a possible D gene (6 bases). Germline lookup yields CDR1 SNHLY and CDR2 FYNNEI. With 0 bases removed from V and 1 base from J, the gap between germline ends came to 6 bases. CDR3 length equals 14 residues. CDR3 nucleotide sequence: TGTGCCAGCAGTGAAGCGACAGGGAACACTGAAGCTTTCTTT. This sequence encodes CASSEATGNTEAFF.

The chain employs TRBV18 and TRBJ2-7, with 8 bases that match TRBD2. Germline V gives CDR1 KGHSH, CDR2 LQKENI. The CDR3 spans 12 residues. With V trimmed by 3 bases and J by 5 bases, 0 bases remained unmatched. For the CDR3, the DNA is TGTGCCAGCTCACCGGGACTAGACGAGCAGTACGTC. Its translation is CASSPGLDEQYV.

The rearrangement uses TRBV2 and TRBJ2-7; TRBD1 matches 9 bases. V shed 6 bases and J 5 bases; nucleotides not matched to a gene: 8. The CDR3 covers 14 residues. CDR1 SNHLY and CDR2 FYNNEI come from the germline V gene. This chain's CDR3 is CASSPTGGVNEQYF. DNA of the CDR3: TGTGCCAGCAGCCCGACAGGGGGGGTCAACGAGCAGTACTTC.

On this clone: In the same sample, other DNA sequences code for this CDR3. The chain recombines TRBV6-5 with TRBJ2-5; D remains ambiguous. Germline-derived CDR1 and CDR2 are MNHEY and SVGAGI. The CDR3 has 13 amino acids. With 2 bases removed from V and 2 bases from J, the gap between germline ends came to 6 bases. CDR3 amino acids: CASSYRGQETQYF. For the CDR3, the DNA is TGTGCCAGCAGTTACAGAGGACAAGAGACCCAGTACTTC.

The CDR3 region is CASSSYGQEREKLFF. The CDR3 DNA is TGTGCCAGCAGTTCCTACGGACAGGAGCGGGAAAAACTGTTTTTT. The J gene is TRBJ1-4, the V gene TRBV28, with 7 bases identical to TRBD1. There are 15 residues in the CDR3. Germline CDR1 MDHEN, CDR2 SYDVKM. The trim removed 4 bases at V and 8 bases at J, leaving 10 bases unmatched.

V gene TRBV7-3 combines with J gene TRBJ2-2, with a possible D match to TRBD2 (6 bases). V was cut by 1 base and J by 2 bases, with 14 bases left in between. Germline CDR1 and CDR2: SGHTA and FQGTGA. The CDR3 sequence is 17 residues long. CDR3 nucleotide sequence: TGTGCCAGCAGCTTAATGGGGCGGGGTTATAACACCGGGGAGCTGTTTTTT. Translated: CASSLMGRGYNTGELFF. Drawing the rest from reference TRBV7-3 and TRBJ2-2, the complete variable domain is GAGVSQTPSNKVTEKGKYVELRCDPISGHTALYWYRQSLGQGPEFLIYFQGTGAADDSGLPNDRFFAVRPEGSVSTLKIQRTERGDSAVYLCASSLMGRGYNTGELFFGEGSRLTVL.

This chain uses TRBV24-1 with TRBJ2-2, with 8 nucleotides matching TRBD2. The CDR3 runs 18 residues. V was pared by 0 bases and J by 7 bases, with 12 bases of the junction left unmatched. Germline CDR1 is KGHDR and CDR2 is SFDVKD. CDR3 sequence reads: CATSDLGGTREDSGELFF. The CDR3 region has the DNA TGTGCCACCAGTGATTTGGGGGGGACTAGGGAGGACAGCGGGGAGCTGTTTTTT.

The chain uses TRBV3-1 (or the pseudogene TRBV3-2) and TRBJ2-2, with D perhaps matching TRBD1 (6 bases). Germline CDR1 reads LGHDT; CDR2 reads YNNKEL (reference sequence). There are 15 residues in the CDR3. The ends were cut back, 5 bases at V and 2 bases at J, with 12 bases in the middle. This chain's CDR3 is CASSWGQGNTGELFF. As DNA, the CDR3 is TGTGCCAGCAGCTGGGGGCAGGGAAACACCGGGGAGCTGTTTTTT.

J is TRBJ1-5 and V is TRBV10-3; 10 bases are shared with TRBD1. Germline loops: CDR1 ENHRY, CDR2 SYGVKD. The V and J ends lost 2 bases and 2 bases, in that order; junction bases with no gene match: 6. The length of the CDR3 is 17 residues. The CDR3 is CAISEAGDRGRNQPQHF. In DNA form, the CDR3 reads TGTGCCATCAGTGAGGCTGGGGACAGGGGACGCAATCAGCCCCAGCATTTT.

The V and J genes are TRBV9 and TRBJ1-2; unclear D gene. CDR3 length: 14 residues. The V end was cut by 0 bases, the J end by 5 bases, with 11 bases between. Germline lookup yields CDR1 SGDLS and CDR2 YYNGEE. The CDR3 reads CASSVDSTLYGYTF. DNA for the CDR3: TGTGCCAGCAGCGTAGACTCTACCTTATATGGCTACACCTTC.

CDR3 DNA sequence: TGCGCCAGCAGCCCGACAGGGTTATATGGCTACACCTTC. Translation gives CASSPTGLYGYTF. The V and J genes are TRBV4-3 and TRBJ1-2; the match to TRBD1 covers 7 bases. The germline gives CDR1 LGHNA, CDR2 YSLEER. This CDR3 spans 13 amino acids. V shed 4 bases, J shed 5 bases, and the junction held 4 bases outside the gene matches.